This TCR beta chain emerged from a study of blood T cells in healthy people across ages (dated by TCRdb to 2013 to 2016). General notes on the study: In model experiments, template switching captured about one uniquely barcoded TCR beta cDNA molecule for every two T cells. To avoid experimental bias, donors of different ages were distributed randomly across sequencing lanes. The study measured age-related changes in TCR beta repertoire diversity using deep sequencing normalized with unique cDNA molecular identifiers. The donors were divided into four age groups: young (average 16 years), middle-aged (approximately 39), aged (62) and long-lived (about 79). Using the same blood draw, the study looked at two additional independent replicas of 1 million unique cDNA reads for two donors, one aged 18 to 30 and the other aged 80 or older. Broad study findings and their caveats: The long-lived group showed more naive CD4+ T cells, fewer expanded clones and increased TCR diversity than the aged group, suggesting age selection. Total diversity estimates from one million sequenced T cells were considered lower bounds and underestimates. The CMV infection status of donors was not known, potentially confounding age-related changes in expanded clonotypes. A strong correlation was found between observed TCR beta diversity and the percentage of naive T cells measured by flow cytometry. Observed TCR beta diversity per million T cells fell roughly linearly with age, and a significant reduction was already apparent by age about 38. Conclusive comparison of naive and antigen-experienced compartments was prevented by the profiling of bulk unsorted PBMCs.

This clonotype was detected only a few times. No cognate antigen has been identified for it. No base quality values were provided; no much bigger clone lies one nucleotide off. The CDR3 contains 14 residues, cysteine and phenylalanine counted. Only the CDR3 DNA is retained, 42 bases long and in frame from the first base. From the germline V gene, CDR1 is SGHAT and CDR2 is FQNNGV. V loses 5 bases at its end and J loses 2 bases; junction bases beyond the gene matches: 6. Systemically healthy Caucasian individuals from Russia, about 38 in total and aged roughly 6 to 100 years, were included as donors. About 9.8 milliliters of peripheral blood were drawn from each donor into EDTA-treated Vacutainer tubes. Ficoll-Paque density-gradient centrifugation was used to isolate PBMCs, with at least 7 million per sample. Total RNA, at least 5 micrograms per sample, was extracted from PBMCs with Trizol reagent. Naive CD45RAhigh/CD27high T cell percentages were measured by flow cytometry on a PBMC aliquot from every donor.

Preparation of the library involved 5' RACE. Sequencing took place on an Illumina HiSeq 2500. A second PCR of about 6 to 12 cycles was run with a J-beta primer mix and a sample-barcoded 5' primer. A unique molecular identifier was introduced onto each TCR beta cDNA molecule by a template-switch 5' adaptor carrying 12 random nucleotides. At least 3 million CDR3-containing paired-end reads were obtained from each sample. First-strand cDNA synthesis was performed from all RNA using the Mint cDNA synthesis kit, with priming by a TRBC-specific oligonucleotide. Following uracil-DNA glycosylase treatment, a first 18-cycle PCR with universal primers M1SS and BC2_uni_R was performed on all cDNA. As for the authors' bioinformatics: Normalization of each sample was performed by random selection of 1 million high-quality reads, each carrying a distinct molecular identifier. Reads with shared molecular identifiers were discarded instead of being binned into consensus sequences. MiTCR, with a Q25 quality threshold and the strictest error-elimination algorithm, was used for CDR3 identification, clonotype clustering and error correction. Lower-bound total TCR beta diversity was estimated with a nonparametric unseen species model using Euler transformation. TCRdb ran its own pipeline on the public reads, namely fastp trimming at Q25 and MiXCR clone calling, and kept in-frame beta chains. Rows merge per CDR3 protein into single entries with the most common DNA and genes. TCRdb, rather than the study authors, made the V and J calls. In all, the sample holds approximately 290,000 distinct CDR3 sequences, and around 27% of those were seen once. Clones ranked in the top ten supply roughly 30% of the sample.

The chain employs TRBV11-2 and TRBJ2-7; the central 7 bases match TRBD2. Sequencing used blood. This receptor was taken from a woman aged 70-85 years in good health. The nucleotide sequence reads TGTGCCAGCAGCCCCTTAGCGGGCCCCTACGAGCAGTACTTC. Translation gives CASSPLAGPYEQYF.